This passage covers 29 T cell receptor beta chains from one sample sequenced in a study of tumor and adjacent non-tumor tissue in lung cancer. RNA was extracted from bulk tissue without any cell sorting. A modified ARM-PCR protocol with three rounds of nested PCR amplified TCRbeta. Each CDR3 protein gets one entry after TCRdb re-called the multiplex PCR reads with MiXCR. The sample carries fewer than 85,000 distinct CDR3 sequences, 60% to 75% recorded once. The specimen was lung tumor tissue. The source is a man in his fifties or sixties with non-small cell lung cancer.

The chain has TRBV6-5 and TRBJ2-4; D possibly corresponds to TRBD2 (5 bases). The CDR3 is made up of 15 amino acids. The V gene lost 10 bases and the J gene lost 7 bases, with 23 bases spanning the gap. Germline CDR1 is MNHEY and CDR2 is SVGAGI. The CDR3 coding sequence is TGTGCCAAGAGTTACAACCGGGGTTCGGGGAACATTCAGTACTTC. This codes for CAKSYNRGSGNIQYF.

With regard to this clonotype: Being one base from a much bigger clone, this may be a read error. The rearrangement links TRBV6-5 to TRBJ2-2; D is ambiguous. The CDR3 spans 12 residues. CDR1 and CDR2 from the germline V gene are MNHEY and SVGAGI. The DNA for the CDR3 is TGTGACAGCAGGCTCACTACCGGGGAGCTGTTTTTT. It translates to CDSRLTTGELFF.

This chain joins TRBV10-3 and TRBJ2-5; 7 bases agree with TRBD2. The length of the CDR3 is 17 residues. Per germline, CDR1 ENHRY and CDR2 SYGVKD. Losses at the gene ends were 2 bases for V and 5 bases for J; bases not matched to a gene: 14. CDR3 region: CAISEPGGGRASETQYF. The CDR3 DNA follows: TGTGCCATCAGTGAGCCCGGCGGTGGGAGGGCCTCGGAGACCCAGTACTTC.

Notes on this clonotype: Sequence at one end of the junction differs from germline and may be a read error. This chain connects TRBV28 to TRBJ2-6; D is tentatively TRBD1 or TRBD2 (5 bases each). This CDR3 has 15 residues. Germline CDR1 and CDR2: MDHEN and SYDVKM. In DNA, the CDR3 is TGTGCCAGTTTCCGGGACGGCTCTGGGGCCAACGTCCCGATTTTC. As protein: CASFRDGSGANVPIF. The full variable domain, in which reference TRBV28 and TRBJ2-6 provide the parts outside the CDR3, is DVKVTQSSRYLVKRTGEKVFLECVQDMDHENMFWYRQDPGLGLRLIYFSYDVKMKEKGDIPEGYSVSREKKERFSLILESASTNQTSMYLCASFRDGSGANVPIFGAGSRLTVL.

Many counts were recorded for this clonotype. The chain is built from TRBV5-1 and TRBJ1-2; TRBD1 aligns across 12 bases. This CDR3 contains 14 residues. CDR1 and CDR2 (germline): SGHRS, YFSETQ. J gave up 6 bases and V 2 bases, and 2 bases lay outside the gene matches. The CDR3 sequence is CASSFGTGGNGYTF. DNA of the CDR3: TGCGCCAGCAGCTTCGGGACAGGGGGCAATGGCTACACCTTC.

Comments on this clonotype: At one of its ends the junction is not consistent with the germline gene, which may arise from a read error. V and J are TRBV20-1 and TRBJ2-4, with D maybe TRBD2 (5 bases). This CDR3 has 12 amino acids. Per the germline V gene, CDR1 is DFQATT and CDR2 is SNEGSKA (reference sequence). As DNA, the CDR3 is TGTAGTGCTAGAGGGCCGCCAAGCATTCAGTACTTC. Amino acid sequence: CSARGPPSIQYF.

In the case of this clonotype: Germline and junction disagree at one end, which may indicate a read error. V usage is TRBV20-1 and J usage is TRBJ2-5; tentative D call: TRBD2 (5 bases). This CDR3 has 14 residues. Per the germline V gene, CDR1 is DFQATT and CDR2 is SNEGSKA (reference sequence). CDR3 bases: TGCAGTACTAGATTCAGGATAGGACAAGAGACCCAGTACTTC. Its protein product is CSTRFRIGQETQYF.

Regarding this clonotype: This may arise from a read error, as a much more abundant clone is one base away. J is TRBJ1-5 and V is TRBV28, with no clear D. The CDR3 extends over 12 amino acids. The V gene lost 4 bases and the J gene lost 9 bases, with 10 bases spanning the gap. CDR1 is MDHEN and CDR2 is SYDVKM in the germline V gene. CDR3 residues: CASSSFGRPQHF. The CDR3 coding sequence is TGTGCCAGCAGTTCCTTCGGTCGGCCCCAGCATTTT.

This chain joins TRBV7-9 and TRBJ1-4; 9 bases line up with TRBD1. J gave up 7 bases and V 5 bases, and 5 bases lay outside the gene matches. CDR3 length: 14 amino acids. Germline V gene data show CDR1 as SEHNR and CDR2 as FQNEAQ (reference sequence). CDR3: CASSADRGFEKLFF. CDR3 in DNA: TGTGCCAGCAGCGCAGACAGGGGGTTTGAAAAACTGTTTTTT. The variable domain in full, with the rest retrieved from reference TRBV7-9 and TRBJ1-4, is DTGVSQNPRHKITKRGQNVTFRCDPISEHNRLYWYRQTLGQGPEFLTYFQNEAQLEKSRLLSDRFSAERPKGSFSTLEIQRTEQGDSAMYLCASSADRGFEKLFFGSGTQLSVL.

Comments on this clonotype: Germline and junction disagree at one end, which may indicate a read error. The chain combines TRBV6-5 with TRBJ1-1; a weak D match, TRBD1 (6 bases). There are 14 residues in the CDR3. Germline-derived CDR1 and CDR2 are MNHEY and SVGAGI. The CDR3 region has the DNA TGTGCTAGCAGCCGACAGGACCCGAACAATGAAGCTTTCTTT. Translating gives CASSRQDPNNEAFF.

This clonotype showed up many times. The chain is built from TRBV20-1 and TRBJ2-5; 8 positions match TRBD2. The germline gives CDR1 DFQATT, CDR2 SNEGSKA (reference sequence). Germline trimming cut 6 bases from V and 5 bases from J; bases unmatched to any gene: 11. The CDR3 is 14 amino acids. The CDR3 region has the DNA TGCAGTGCCCGCGGGGGGACTCTGGCTGAGACCCAGTACTTC. As protein: CSARGGTLAETQYF.

This clonotype was detected once. V gene TRBV10-3 combines with J gene TRBJ2-7, with D unclear. This CDR3 contains 14 residues. The germline V gene has CDR1 ENHRY and CDR2 SYGVKD. The CDR3 region has the DNA TGTATCATCAGTCGGCACAGACCTTCCTACGAGCAGTACTTC. Translation: CIISRHRPSYEQYF.

On this clonotype: The junction departs from the called germline gene at one end, perhaps through a read error. The V gene is TRBV29-1, the J gene TRBJ2-5; no clear D gene. CDR3 size: 13 residues. Germline CDR1 and CDR2: SQVTM and ANQGSEA. The CDR3: CSVVERYQETHYF. The CDR3 DNA reads TGCAGCGTAGTGGAGAGATACCAAGAGACCCATTACTTC. The complete variable domain, with remaining parts taken from reference TRBV29-1 and TRBJ2-5, reads SAVISQKPSRDICQRGTSLTIQCQVDSQVTMMFWYRQQPGQSLTLIATANQGSEATYESGFVIDKFPISRPNLTFSTLTVSNMSPEDSSIYLCSVVERYQETHYFGPGTRLLVL.

Concerning this clonotype: A much larger clone lies a single base off, so this may be a read error. The V and J genes are TRBV28 and TRBJ2-1; TRBD2 matches at 10 bases. The J segment lost 9 bases and the V segment lost 6 bases, leaving 8 bases of the junction unmatched. Germline CDR1 and CDR2: MDHEN and SYDVKM. The length of the CDR3 is 14 residues. For the CDR3, the DNA is TGTGCCAGCAGGCAGATTAGCGGGAGGAGTGAGCAGTTCTTC. This sequence encodes CASRQISGRSEQFF.

Of note for this clonotype: One end of the junction varies from germline; a read error may be responsible. The chain is built from TRBV12-3 or TRBV12-4 and TRBJ1-1; D may be TRBD1 (6 bases). This CDR3 region has 13 residues. This chain's CDR3 is CASSLFRGTEALF. CDR3 bases: TGTGCCAGCAGCCTATTCAGGGGTACTGAAGCTTTATTT.

Notes on this clonotype: This likely comes from a read error, as the CDR3 has no conserved phenylalanine or tryptophan at its end. V and J are TRBV5-1 and TRBJ2-7, with D perhaps TRBD1 (6 bases). The germline V gene has CDR1 SGHRS and CDR2 YFSETQ. Trimming removed 4 bases at V and 3 bases at J, with 17 bases between. CDR3 size: 15 residues. The chain's CDR3 is CASSDGTPISYEQYS. CDR3 DNA: TGCGCCAGCAGCGACGGGACACCGATTAGCTACGAGCAGTACTCC.

Many counts were recorded for this clonotype. This chain uses TRBV29-1 with TRBJ2-3; perhaps TRBD2 as D (7 bases). The CDR3 is 13 amino acids. The germline V gene encodes CDR1 SQVTM and CDR2 ANQGSEA. Trimming cost V 8 bases and J 6 bases, with 18 bases left between them. The CDR3 loop is CSTDGGGRDTQYF. CDR3 bases: TGCAGCACCGATGGGGGGGGCAGGGATACGCAGTATTTT.

The rearrangement uses TRBV6-5 and TRBJ2-4; D perhaps matches TRBD2 (6 bases). This CDR3 is 12 amino acids long. The germline V and J ends were trimmed by 6 bases and 15 bases, with 18 bases remaining between them. Germline V lookup: CDR1 MNHEY, CDR2 SVGAGI. The CDR3: CASREGPGIRYF. CDR3 sequence (DNA): TGTGCCAGCAGGGAGGGCCCAGGGATTAGGTACTTC.

As for this clonotype: The CDR3 does not close with the conserved phenylalanine or tryptophan, likely indicating a read error. The chain uses TRBV24-1 and TRBJ2-7, with 9 nucleotides matching TRBD1. This CDR3 comprises 19 residues. Losses at the gene ends were 0 bases for V and 3 bases for J; bases not matched to a gene: 14. Germline V gene sequence: CDR1 KGHDR, CDR2 SFDVKD. The CDR3 sequence is CATSDLRTQPGQGVYEQYL. In DNA, the CDR3 is TGTGCCACCAGTGATTTGCGAACCCAACCGGGACAGGGTGTCTACGAGCAGTACTTA.

This chain uses TRBV6-1 with TRBJ2-3; TRBD2 aligns across 7 bases. Trimming removed 9 bases from V and 3 bases from J; junction bases left unmatched: 15. This CDR3 is 16 amino acids long. Germline V gives CDR1 MNHNS, CDR2 SASEGT. The CDR3 protein is CARSTLGGSLTDTQYF. In DNA form, the CDR3 reads TGTGCCAGGAGTACACTTGGCGGGAGTCTTACAGATACGCAGTATTTT.

This chain joins TRBV20-1 and TRBJ2-5; D not resolved. V was cut by 3 bases and J by 9 bases, with 14 bases left in between. Germline assignment: CDR1 DFQATT and CDR2 SNEGSKA (reference sequence). CDR3 size: 12 residues. CDR3 nucleotides: TGCAGTGCTAGGGAAGAGGTCCATGCCCAGTACTTC. This codes for CSAREEVHAQYF.

This chain joins TRBV10-3 and TRBJ2-6; 9 nucleotides line up with TRBD2. J was trimmed by 14 bases and V by 3 bases; bases with no gene match: 26. Germline CDR1 ENHRY, CDR2 SYGVKD. The CDR3 covers 20 residues. The chain's CDR3 is CAISEHGTSWRDSGAIFLTF. CDR3 DNA sequence: TGTGCCATCAGTGAACATGGGACTAGCTGGAGGGACTCTGGGGCCATCTTCCTGACTTTC.

Turning to this clonotype: An end of the junction does not agree with germline; a read error may underlie this. The rearrangement uses TRBV11-2 and TRBJ2-7, with TRBD2 matching 8 bases. Per the germline V gene, CDR1 is SGHAT and CDR2 is FQNNGV. The CDR3 is 20 residues long. The CDR3 coding sequence is TGTGCCAGCACCAGAAAGACGGGAACTCAAGCGGGAGTACGGTCCTACGGGCAGTACTTC. Translation gives CASTRKTGTQAGVRSYGQYF.

Concerning this clonotype: The junction does not match germline at one end; this may be a read error. This chain uses TRBV6-6 with TRBJ2-7; D possibly corresponds to TRBD2 (5 bases). This CDR3 has 12 residues. Germline CDR1 MNHNY, CDR2 SVGAGI (reference sequence). CDR3 protein: CASRIGMVEQYF. The CDR3 region has the DNA TGTGCCAGCAGGATCGGGATGGTCGAGCAATACTTC.

Many counts were recorded for this clonotype. The chain is built from TRBV7-8 and TRBJ1-4; D gene ambiguous. V dropped 5 bases and J dropped 1 base, with 11 bases sitting between them. The CDR3 covers 15 residues. Germline CDR1 SGHVS, CDR2 FQNEAQ. The CDR3, as DNA: TGTGCCAGCAGCCTTCAAGGGATAACTAATGAAAAACTGTTTTTT. It is translated as CASSLQGITNEKLFF.

The chain is built from TRBV20-1 and TRBJ2-3, with 8 bases identical to TRBD2. Germline V CDR1 and CDR2: DFQATT, SNEGSKA (reference sequence). V gave up 8 bases and J gave up 0 bases; unmatched junction bases: 16. The CDR3 extends over 17 amino acids. CDR3 amino acids: CSTALAGGPPSTDTQYF. The CDR3 DNA reads TGCAGTACCGCTCTCGCGGGGGGCCCCCCTAGCACAGATACGCAGTATTTT.

There are many counts of this clonotype. This sequence joins TRBV10-3 and TRBJ2-1; TRBD2 agrees at 11 bases. The germline V gene has CDR1 ENHRY and CDR2 SYGVKD. V was pared by 0 bases and J by 6 bases, with 7 bases of the junction left unmatched. This CDR3 has 17 residues. CDR3 loop: CAISESGNLAGGNEQFF. The CDR3 region has the DNA TGTGCCATCAGTGAGTCGGGCAACCTAGCGGGAGGCAATGAGCAGTTCTTC.

This clonotype was seen many times. The genes are TRBV29-1 and TRBJ1-1; weak D call: TRBD1 (6 bases). The V gene lost 7 bases and the J gene lost 7 bases, with 19 bases spanning the gap. Per the germline V gene, CDR1 is SQVTM and CDR2 is ANQGSEA. The CDR3 length is 13 residues. The CDR3 DNA is TGCAGCGGATCAGGGGCGCGGGACAATGAAGCTTTCTTT. Its translation is CSGSGARDNEAFF.

The table lists this clonotype with many counts. The chain is built from TRBV5-4 and TRBJ2-1; 7 positions match TRBD2. Germline V gene sequence: CDR1 SGHNT, CDR2 YYREEE (reference sequence). V lost 2 bases and J lost 8; bases outside the gene matches: 10. The CDR3 length is 15 residues. CDR3 bases: TGTGCCAGCAGCTTCGCCGGGAGGCCCCTCGATGAGCAGTTCTTC. The encoded protein is CASSFAGRPLDEQFF. Variable domain in full (rest from reference TRBV5-4 and TRBJ2-1): ETGVTQSPTHLIKTRGQQVTLRCSSQSGHNTVSWYQQALGQGPQFIFQYYREEENGRGNFPPRFSGLQFPNYSSELNVNALELDDSALYLCASSFAGRPLDEQFFGPGTRLTVL.